This entry lists 8 T cell receptor beta chains sequenced from one sample in a study of neurological immune-mediated disorders. TCRdb re-called the 5' RACE reads through MiXCR, storing one row per CDR3 protein. The sample yields some 65,000 distinct CDR3 sequences, 5.2% seen once. The sequencing sample was made of PBMCs. The receptors were sampled from a woman in her twenties or thirties with multiple sclerosis.

This clonotype has at least ten counts. The V gene is TRBV29-1, the J gene TRBJ1-2; D is perhaps TRBD1 (5 bases). The V end lost 4 bases, the J end lost 2 bases, and 11 bases lay between the germline ends. The CDR3 sequence is 13 residues long. From germline, CDR1 is SQVTM and CDR2 ANQGSEA. The CDR3 bases are TGCAGCGTTGTGCTCCCAGGGAACTATGGCTACACCTTC. Its translation: CSVVLPGNYGYTF.

This clonotype was counted ten times or more. The chain links TRBV5-1 to TRBJ2-1; D is undetermined. The length of the CDR3 is 13 residues. The V end lost 1 base, the J end lost 14 bases, and 16 bases lay between the germline ends. In germline, CDR1 is SGHRS, CDR2 YFSETQ. CDR3 nucleotide sequence: TGCGCCAGCAGCTTGAATCCCACCCAATTTAAGTTCTTC. Translation gives CASSLNPTQFKFF.

Many counts were recorded for this clonotype. The chain carries TRBV6-1 and TRBJ1-2; D not certain. V gave up 4 bases and J gave up 1 base, with 10 bases separating them. The CDR3 has 14 amino acids. Germline loops: CDR1 MNHNS, CDR2 SASEGT. CDR3 region: CASSAQAINYGYTF. In DNA form, the CDR3 reads TGTGCCAGCAGTGCCCAAGCGATTAACTATGGCTACACCTTC.

This clonotype was found a few times. The chain joins TRBV20-1 to TRBJ1-2; D is unresolved. The length of the CDR3 is 10 residues. The germline CDR1 and CDR2 sequences are DFQATT and SNEGSKA (reference sequence). CDR3 coding DNA: TGCAGCCCTATGTCCTATGGCTACACCTTC. It specifies CSPMSYGYTF.

This clonotype was seen many times. V is TRBV24-1 and J is TRBJ2-2; D not resolved. Trimming pared 5 bases from V and 0 bases from J, leaving 15 bases between. There are 17 residues in the CDR3. The germline V gene has CDR1 KGHDR and CDR2 SFDVKD. The CDR3 DNA reads as TGTGCCACCAGTGGGACGGAGCCTGGGGCGAACACCGGGGAGCTGTTTTTT. It specifies CATSGTEPGANTGELFF.

This clonotype was picked up many times. The rearrangement links TRBV10-3 to TRBJ2-1, with 8 nucleotides matching TRBD2. The germline V gene has CDR1 ENHRY and CDR2 SYGVKD. The CDR3 covers 16 residues. With 4 bases clipped from V and 6 bases from J, the junction kept 11 bases outside the gene matches. In DNA, the CDR3 is TGTGCCATCAGTGGTGTGGGCGGGGGGAACCCCAATGAGCAGTTCTTC. This translates into CAISGVGGGNPNEQFF.

This clonotype appeared many times. The junction does not match germline at one end; this may be a read error. This sequence joins TRBV15 and TRBJ2-7; 11 bases are shared with TRBD1. This CDR3 has 16 residues. Germline V CDR1 and CDR2: LNHNV, YYDKDF (reference sequence). In DNA, the CDR3 is TGTGCCACCAGCAGGGACAGGGGGCCATTCTCCAACGAGCAGTACTTC. Residues: CATSRDRGPFSNEQYF.

There are a few counts of this clonotype. The chain couples TRBV12-3 or TRBV12-4 to TRBJ1-1; maybe TRBD1 (6 bases). Trimming stripped 2 bases from V and 6 bases from J, with 13 bases between. There are 14 residues in the CDR3. CDR3 DNA sequence: TGTGCCAGCAGTTTACACCCAGGGGAACCTGAAGCTTTCTTT. This codes for CASSLHPGEPEAFF.